What follows are 9 T cell receptor beta chains derived from one specimen sequenced in a study of blood T cell repertoires in COVID-19. Sequencing used immunoSEQ multiplex PCR; TCRdb keeps in-frame clones, though not all of them. The sample includes roughly 520,000 clones, roughly 90% of them seen just once. Sequencing used PBMCs or T cells enriched from blood (not recorded which). The receptors here all came from a middle-aged woman who had recovered from COVID-19.

The chain is built from TRBV19 and TRBJ1-2; D is unresolved. Germline CDR1 reads LNHDA; CDR2 reads SQIVND (reference sequence). CDR3 size: 14 residues. Trimming took 2 bases from V and 3 from J, leaving 10 bases between them. This CDR3 is CASSIPVADYGYTF. The DNA for the CDR3 is TGTGCCAGTAGTATACCGGTAGCCGACTATGGCTACACCTTC.

The chain employs TRBV4-1 and TRBJ1-2, with a weak D call TRBD1 (6 bases). Germline V gives CDR1 MGHRA, CDR2 YSYEKL. V dropped 1 base and J dropped 2 bases, with 11 bases sitting between them. The CDR3 totals 15 residues. CDR3 nucleotide sequence: TGCGCCAGCAGCCAAGGCTCCGGACAGAACTATGGCTACACCTTC. Translated, it gives CASSQGSGQNYGYTF.

The chain couples TRBV13 to TRBJ1-2, with a tentative D call TRBD1 (6 bases). The CDR3 is made up of 12 amino acids. Germline V gives CDR1 PRHDT, CDR2 FYEKMQ (reference sequence). Between the trimmed V and J ends, which lost 7 bases and 6 bases, there was a span of 12 bases. In DNA, the CDR3 is TGTGCCAGCACCCAAGGGGGTAATGGCTACACCTTC. It yields the protein CASTQGGNGYTF.

This clone has a handful of counts. This chain links TRBV11-3 with TRBJ1-6; 7 nucleotides match TRBD1. CDR1 and CDR2 (germline): SGHNT, YENEEA. Germline trimming cut 5 bases from V and 7 bases from J; bases unmatched to any gene: 11. The CDR3 totals 16 residues. The CDR3 coding sequence is TGTGCCAGCAGCATAGGCGCGGGACAGATCAATTCACCCCTCCACTTT. It encodes CASSIGAGQINSPLHF.

This clone was found many times. V usage is TRBV24-1 and J usage is TRBJ1-2, with D maybe TRBD1 (5 bases). This CDR3 region has 13 residues. The V gene's germline CDR1 is KGHDR and CDR2 SFDVKD. V lost 7 bases, J lost 8 bases, and 16 bases lay in between. CDR3 loop: CATSPDGTSGYTF. CDR3 in DNA: TGTGCCACCAGCCCGGATGGGACTAGCGGCTACACCTTC.

This sequence joins TRBV6-6 and TRBJ1-5; weak D call: TRBD1 (5 bases). Looked up from germline, CDR1 is MNHNY and CDR2 is SVGAGI (reference sequence). V shed 8 bases and J shed 1 base, with 12 bases lying between them. This CDR3 is 14 amino acids long. CDR3 loop: CASRRVGSNQPQHF. CDR3 DNA: TGTGCCAGCCGCAGGGTCGGGAGCAATCAGCCCCAGCATTTT.

V gene TRBV2 combines with J gene TRBJ1-5; D is undetermined. Trimming took off 2 bases at V and 2 bases at J, with 7 bases between the two ends. CDR3 length: 14 amino acids. Germline lookup yields CDR1 SNHLY and CDR2 FYNNEI. CDR3: CASSERQGNQPQHF. CDR3 in DNA: TGTGCCAGCAGTGAAAGGCAGGGCAATCAGCCCCAGCATTTT.

The V call is TRBV10-2, the J call TRBJ1-1, with a possible D match to TRBD1 (6 bases). This CDR3 is 15 amino acids long. V was cut by 5 bases and J by 0 bases, with 13 bases left in between. In germline, CDR1 is WSHSY, CDR2 SAAADI. The CDR3 DNA is TGCGCCAGCAGTCTTGACAGGTCCATGAACACTGAAGCTTTCTTT. Residues: CASSLDRSMNTEAFF.

DNA for the CDR3: TGTGCCAGCAGCGTAGCTTCCGGGAACACTGAAGCTTTCTTT. Its translation: CASSVASGNTEAFF. The genes are TRBV9 and TRBJ1-1; D not certain. Germline CDR1 reads SGDLS; CDR2 reads YYNGEE. Trimming took 0 bases from V and 1 from J, leaving 7 bases between them. The CDR3 runs 14 residues.